This is a list of T cell receptor beta chains from one sample in a study of T cell clones after liver transplantation. Only in-frame clones appear in the TCRdb table, and some are missing; sequencing was by immunoSEQ multiplex PCR. The data hold 9,500 to 10,000 clones, with around 72% observed a single time. The sample was CD8+ T cells from blood, taken at the approximately 16-month timepoint. The receptors were sampled from a human patient who received a liver transplant. Among the T cells, some may be from the graft donor. Both conserved end residues are part of each CDR3. Fields, in order: V gene, D gene, clone size, J gene, CDR3 DNA, CDR3 protein. D genes are given only for firm matches. Clone size is given for some rows only: seen once, a few or many times, or a class if the clone is expanded.

v_call: TRBV5-6
d_call: NA
clone_size: NA
j_call: TRBJ1-5
cdr3_nt: TGTGCCAGCAGCTCTGACGGGGGCAATCAGCCCCAGCATTTT
cdr3_aa: CASSSDGGNQPQHF

v_call: TRBV5-4
d_call: NA
clone_size: NA
j_call: TRBJ2-1
cdr3_nt: TGTGCCAGCAGCCCCGATGGGGATGAGCAGTTCTTC
cdr3_aa: CASSPDGDEQFF

v_call: TRBV4-1
d_call: TRBD1
clone_size: few
j_call: TRBJ2-2
cdr3_nt: TGCGCCAGCAGCCTGGGGACAGGGGGTATCGGGGAGCTGTTTTTT
cdr3_aa: CASSLGTGGIGELFF

v_call: TRBV15
d_call: TRBD1
clone_size: NA
j_call: TRBJ2-7
cdr3_nt: TGTGCCACCAGCAGGAATACAGGGGGTTCCTACGAGCAGTACTTC
cdr3_aa: CATSRNTGGSYEQYF

v_call: TRBV11-3
d_call: TRBD2
clone_size: NA
j_call: TRBJ2-5
cdr3_nt: TGTGCCAGCAGCCCTAGCGGGAGGCCGGAAGAGACCCAGTACTTC
cdr3_aa: CASSPSGRPEETQYF

v_call: TRBV19
d_call: NA
clone_size: NA
j_call: TRBJ2-3
cdr3_nt: TGTGCCAGTAGTATGGGGTGGACAGATACGCAGTATTTT
cdr3_aa: CASSMGWTDTQYF

v_call: TRBV9
d_call: NA
clone_size: NA
j_call: TRBJ1-2
cdr3_nt: TGTGCCAGCAGCGACTCAGGGGAAACCGATGGCTACACCTTC
cdr3_aa: CASSDSGETDGYTF

v_call: TRBV7-9
d_call: NA
clone_size: NA
j_call: TRBJ1-4
cdr3_nt: TGTGCCAGCAGCTTATCAGGCTCAACTAATGAAAAACTGTTTTTT
cdr3_aa: CASSLSGSTNEKLFF

v_call: TRBV11-2
d_call: TRBD2
clone_size: NA
j_call: TRBJ2-3
cdr3_nt: TGTGCCAGCAGCTTCCTAGCGGGGGGCCTCACAGATACGCAGTATTTT
cdr3_aa: CASSFLAGGLTDTQYF

v_call: TRBV21-1
d_call: NA
clone_size: NA
j_call: TRBJ1-3
cdr3_nt: TGTGCCAGCAGCAAGTCAGGCTCTGGAAACACCATATATTTT
cdr3_aa: CASSKSGSGNTIYF

v_call: TRBV27
d_call: NA
clone_size: NA
j_call: TRBJ1-6
cdr3_nt: TGTGCCAGCAGTTTACAGGGATTTTCACCCCTCCACTTT
cdr3_aa: CASSLQGFSPLHF

v_call: TRBV19
d_call: TRBD2
clone_size: NA
j_call: TRBJ2-1
cdr3_nt: TGTGCCAGTAGTATTCTAGCGGGGGGGAATGAGCAGTTCTTC
cdr3_aa: CASSILAGGNEQFF

v_call: TRBV18
d_call: TRBD1
clone_size: NA
j_call: TRBJ1-2
cdr3_nt: TGTGCCAGCTCACCCGGGACAGACTATGGCTACACCTTC
cdr3_aa: CASSPGTDYGYTF

v_call: TRBV10-1
d_call: NA
clone_size: NA
j_call: TRBJ2-7
cdr3_nt: TGCGCCAGCAGTAAGGACGGACCCTACGAGCAGTACTTC
cdr3_aa: CASSKDGPYEQYF

v_call: TRBV29-1
d_call: NA
clone_size: NA
j_call: TRBJ2-2
cdr3_nt: TGCAGCGTTGAAGGAATGAACACCGGGGAGCTGTTTTTT
cdr3_aa: CSVEGMNTGELFF

v_call: TRBV7-9
d_call: NA
clone_size: NA
j_call: TRBJ2-2
cdr3_nt: TGTGCCAGCAGCTTAGCAGGGTCCCCTACCGGGGAGCTGTTTTTT
cdr3_aa: CASSLAGSPTGELFF

v_call: TRBV6-6
d_call: NA
clone_size: NA
j_call: TRBJ2-2
cdr3_nt: TGTGCCAGCAGTCGAGACAGCACCGGGGAGCTGTTTTTT
cdr3_aa: CASSRDSTGELFF

v_call: TRBV7-2
d_call: TRBD1
clone_size: NA
j_call: TRBJ2-7
cdr3_nt: TGTGCCAGCAGCTCAATTTCGGACAGGGGGGCCTACGAGCAGTACTTC
cdr3_aa: CASSSISDRGAYEQYF

v_call: TRBV19
d_call: NA
clone_size: medium-sized
j_call: TRBJ2-3
cdr3_nt: TGTGCCACCGAGTCAGATACGCAGTATTTT
cdr3_aa: CATESDTQYF

v_call: TRBV7-6
d_call: NA
clone_size: NA
j_call: TRBJ2-7
cdr3_nt: TGTGCCAGCAGCTTAGACAGGACCTACGAGCAGTACTTC
cdr3_aa: CASSLDRTYEQYF

v_call: TRBV7-2
d_call: TRBD2
clone_size: once
j_call: TRBJ2-3
cdr3_nt: TGTGCCAGCAGCTCGACCTTCTTAGCGGGAGGAGATACGCAGTATTTT
cdr3_aa: CASSSTFLAGGDTQYF

v_call: TRBV2
d_call: NA
clone_size: NA
j_call: TRBJ2-7
cdr3_nt: TGTGCCAGCAGTGAAGCGCCCAGGTTTCCCTCCTACGAGCAGTACTTC
cdr3_aa: CASSEAPRFPSYEQYF

v_call: TRBV2
d_call: NA
clone_size: NA
j_call: TRBJ1-4
cdr3_nt: TGTGCCAGCAGTGTACGGCCAGCAACTAATGAAAAACTGTTTTTT
cdr3_aa: CASSVRPATNEKLFF

v_call: TRBV7-9
d_call: NA
clone_size: medium-sized
j_call: TRBJ1-5
cdr3_nt: TGTGCCAGCAGCCTTAGCAATCAGCCCCAGCATTTT
cdr3_aa: CASSLSNQPQHF

v_call: TRBV27
d_call: NA
clone_size: NA
j_call: TRBJ2-7
cdr3_nt: TGTGCCAGCAGTTTCGCAGGGCGCGAGCAGTACTTC
cdr3_aa: CASSFAGREQYF

v_call: TRBV11-2
d_call: NA
clone_size: NA
j_call: TRBJ1-2
cdr3_nt: TGTGCCAGCAGCTTAGACCTAGGACTGCGTGGCTACACCTTC
cdr3_aa: CASSLDLGLRGYTF

v_call: TRBV4-1
d_call: NA
clone_size: large
j_call: TRBJ2-3
cdr3_nt: TGCGCCAGCAGCCAAGATCGAAACACAGATACGCAGTATTTT
cdr3_aa: CASSQDRNTDTQYF

v_call: TRBV6-1
d_call: NA
clone_size: few
j_call: TRBJ2-7
cdr3_nt: TGTGCCAGCAGTGAAGAGGCGACAGGTCTCTACGAGCAGTACTTC
cdr3_aa: CASSEEATGLYEQYF

v_call: TRBV9
d_call: TRBD2
clone_size: NA
j_call: TRBJ2-3
cdr3_nt: TGTGCCAGCAGCCCCGTGACTAGCGGGAACACAGATACGCAGTATTTT
cdr3_aa: CASSPVTSGNTDTQYF

v_call: TRBV10-3
d_call: TRBD1
clone_size: NA
j_call: TRBJ1-1
cdr3_nt: TGTGCCATCAGTGAAGTAGGGGGCCTGAACACTGAAGCTTTCTTT
cdr3_aa: CAISEVGGLNTEAFF

v_call: TRBV9
d_call: TRBD2
clone_size: NA
j_call: TRBJ2-1
cdr3_nt: TGTGCCAGCACTAGCGGGAGGGGGGGCAATGAGCAGTTCTTC
cdr3_aa: CASTSGRGGNEQFF

v_call: TRBV19
d_call: NA
clone_size: medium-sized
j_call: TRBJ1-2
cdr3_nt: TGTGCCAGTACCCCGGGAGGTTCTCTAGCCTATGGCTACACCTTC
cdr3_aa: CASTPGGSLAYGYTF

v_call: TRBV9
d_call: NA
clone_size: NA
j_call: TRBJ1-1
cdr3_nt: TGTGCCAGCAGCGTAGATGGGGGCCCGTACACTGAAGCTTTCTTT
cdr3_aa: CASSVDGGPYTEAFF

v_call: TRBV27
d_call: NA
clone_size: NA
j_call: TRBJ2-7
cdr3_nt: TGTGCCAGCAGTTTAGACGGGATCGAGCAGTACTTC
cdr3_aa: CASSLDGIEQYF

v_call: TRBV11-2
d_call: NA
clone_size: NA
j_call: TRBJ2-2
cdr3_nt: TGTGCCAGCAAGGGGCAGGGTTTTACCGGGGAGCTGTTTTTT
cdr3_aa: CASKGQGFTGELFF

v_call: TRBV6-5
d_call: NA
clone_size: NA
j_call: TRBJ1-1
cdr3_nt: TGTGCCAGCAGTTACGGCGGGGGCGGCACTGAAGCTTTCTTT
cdr3_aa: CASSYGGGGTEAFF

v_call: TRBV30
d_call: TRBD2
clone_size: NA
j_call: TRBJ2-5
cdr3_nt: TGTGCCTGGGTACCTCAGCGGGGCCTTTTGGAGACCCAGTACTTC
cdr3_aa: CAWVPQRGLLETQYF

v_call: TRBV7-8
d_call: NA
clone_size: few
j_call: TRBJ2-1
cdr3_nt: TGTGCCAGCAGCCTGGTACGTGAGCAGTTCTTC
cdr3_aa: CASSLVREQFF

v_call: TRBV19
d_call: NA
clone_size: NA
j_call: TRBJ1-1
cdr3_nt: TGTGCCAGTACCCCTTACTTAGACGTTAACACTGAAGCTTTCTTT
cdr3_aa: CASTPYLDVNTEAFF

v_call: TRBV2
d_call: NA
clone_size: NA
j_call: TRBJ2-7
cdr3_nt: TGTGCCAGCAGTGAAGGGGGGCGCGAGCAGTACTTC
cdr3_aa: CASSEGGREQYF

v_call: TRBV6-5
d_call: NA
clone_size: NA
j_call: TRBJ1-1
cdr3_nt: TGTGCCAGCAGTTCCGTCGACAGACCGAACACTGAAGCTTTCTTT
cdr3_aa: CASSSVDRPNTEAFF

v_call: TRBV9
d_call: NA
clone_size: few
j_call: TRBJ2-3
cdr3_nt: TGTGCCAGCAGCCCAGGACTCCTCTGGGCAGATACGCAGTATTTT
cdr3_aa: CASSPGLLWADTQYF

v_call: TRBV6-1
d_call: NA
clone_size: medium-sized
j_call: TRBJ1-1
cdr3_nt: TGTGCCAGCAGTGAGGGGGCGAACACTGAAGCTTTCTTT
cdr3_aa: CASSEGANTEAFF

v_call: TRBV11-1
d_call: TRBD2
clone_size: NA
j_call: TRBJ2-2
cdr3_nt: TGTGCCAGCAGCCGAGAAGGATCTAGCGGGTACACCGGGGAGCTGTTTTTT
cdr3_aa: CASSREGSSGYTGELFF

v_call: TRBV7-9
d_call: NA
clone_size: NA
j_call: TRBJ1-1
cdr3_nt: TGTGCCAGCAGCTTAGCAACCGGGGGGGCGAGGAACACTGAAGCTTTCTTT
cdr3_aa: CASSLATGGARNTEAFF